Listed below are T cell receptor beta chains from one sample, sequenced in a study of blood T cell repertoires in COVID-19. Assay used: immunoSEQ multiplex PCR; TCRdb lists only in-frame clones, some missing. The data show fewer than 100,000 clones, over 75% seen once. Sequenced input: peripheral blood. These receptors originate from a human donor with acute or convalescent COVID-19. The donor label of this sample is uncertain. Each CDR3 is given with its conserved first and last residue. A D gene is named only where the DNA matches it firmly. Size is omitted from some rows. Given values are once, few, many or a class for expanded clones.

>TRBV20-1|.|TRBD1|TRBJ2-5
TGCAGTGCTAGTAGCCTGGGACAGAAAGAGACCCAGTACTTC
CSASSLGQKETQYF
>TRBV28|.|.|TRBJ2-7
TGTGCCAGCAGCGGCAACAGTCTGCAGCAGTACTTC
CASSGNSLQQYF
>TRBV5-4|.|TRBD1|TRBJ2-2
TGTGCCAGCAGCCGGGACAGGTCGGACACCGGGGAGCTGTTTTTT
CASSRDRSDTGELFF
>TRBV3-1/TRBV3-2|.|TRBD2|TRBJ2-3
TGTGCCAGCAGCCAAGACCTACTAGCGGGGGCCACAGATACGCAGTATTTT
CASSQDLLAGATDTQYF
>TRBV13|.|TRBD1|TRBJ1-1
TGTGCCAGCAGCCCAGGGGGACAGACGAGTTTGAACACTGAAGCTTTCTTT
CASSPGGQTSLNTEAFF
>TRBV11-2|.|.|TRBJ1-3
TGTGCCAGCGTAATCGGGGAGTCTGGAAACACCATATATTTT
CASVIGESGNTIYF
>TRBV7-9|.|.|TRBJ2-5
TGTGCCAGCAGCTTAGTGCTCATCGGGACTTCAACGGCTGAGACCCAGTACTTC
CASSLVLIGTSTAETQYF
>TRBV27|.|.|TRBJ1-6
TGTGCCAGCAGCTTGGCCTTGCTTTCACCCCTCCACTTT
CASSLALLSPLHF
>TRBV6-5|.|.|TRBJ1-2
TGTGCCAGCAGTTACAACAGGGCCGGAGGCTACACCTTC
CASSYNRAGGYTF
>TRBV7-2|.|TRBD2|TRBJ2-3
TGTGCCAGCAGCTGGACTAGCGGAGACACAGATACGCAGTATTTT
CASSWTSGDTDTQYF
>TRBV5-1|.|TRBD1|TRBJ1-1
TGCGCCAGCAGCGCTCAGGGGGTTATGAATCGGGACACTGAAGCTTTCTTT
CASSAQGVMNRDTEAFF
>TRBV5-6|.|.|TRBJ1-3
TGTGCCAGCAGCTTACGTAGTAGGGACAGAAACACCATATATTTT
CASSLRSRDRNTIYF
>TRBV12-3/TRBV12-4|.|TRBD1|TRBJ2-5
TGTGCCAGCAGTAGACAGGGGTCGGAGACCCAGTACTTC
CASSRQGSETQYF
>TRBV6-5|once|TRBD2|TRBJ2-7
TGTGCCAGCAGTTACTCGACGGGGCGGGAGCCCTACGAGCAGTACTTC
CASSYSTGREPYEQYF
>TRBV19|once|TRBD2|TRBJ2-5
TGTGCCAGTAGTTCGGCCTCGGGACTAGCGGGGGGGACCCAGTACTTC
CASSSASGLAGGTQYF
>TRBV19|.|TRBD1|TRBJ1-6
TGTGCCAGTAGTGGGGACAGGGGCTATAATTCACCCCTCCACTTT
CASSGDRGYNSPLHF
>TRBV2|.|.|TRBJ2-1
TGTGCCAGCGGTCGTCAGACAGAGTACAATGAGCAGTTCTTC
CASGRQTEYNEQFF
>TRBV12-3/TRBV12-4|.|.|TRBJ2-5
TGTGCCAGCAGTTTTAGGGAGCAAGAGACCCAGTACTTC
CASSFREQETQYF
>TRBV11-3|.|.|TRBJ2-6
TGTGCCAGCAGCTTCCCAGGGGCCGGGGCCAACGTCCTGACTTTC
CASSFPGAGANVLTF
>TRBV6-5|.|TRBD1|TRBJ1-2
TGTGCCAGCAGTTACACAGGGGGTCCTAACTATGGCTACACCTTC
CASSYTGGPNYGYTF
>TRBV12-5|.|.|TRBJ1-5
TGTGCTAGTGGTTTGGACCTGGCTCAGCCCCAGCATTTT
CASGLDLAQPQHF
>TRBV19|once|.|TRBJ1-5
TGTGCCAGTAGTATTCCGGACAGCAGCAATCAGCCCCAGCATTTT
CASSIPDSSNQPQHF
>TRBV10-1|few|TRBD1|TRBJ2-7
TGCGCCAGCAGTGGGGGGACAGCTTCCTACGAGCAGTACTTC
CASSGGTASYEQYF
>TRBV5-4|.|.|TRBJ2-3
TGTGCCAGCGTACGCGGGCAGAGCACAGATACGCAGTATTTT
CASVRGQSTDTQYF
>TRBV27|.|TRBD1|TRBJ1-5
TGTGCCAGCCGCTCCGGGACAGGGGCCTCCAGCAATCAGCCCCAGCATTTT
CASRSGTGASSNQPQHF
>TRBV19|.|TRBD2|TRBJ2-1
TGTGCCACGGCTAGCGGGGGGGCCCACAATGAGCAGTTCTTC
CATASGGAHNEQFF
>TRBV6-2/TRBV6-3|.|.|TRBJ1-5
TGTGCCAGCAGCCACGGGAGAGCCCAGCATTTT
CASSHGRAQHF
>TRBV3-1/TRBV3-2|once|TRBD2|TRBJ2-5
TGTGCCAGCAGCTTGACTAGCGGGGGGGCAAAGACCCAGTACTTC
CASSLTSGGAKTQYF
>TRBV7-8|.|.|TRBJ1-1
TGTGCCAGCAGCTCCCGGGAGGGGAACACTGAAGCTTTCTTT
CASSSREGNTEAFF
>TRBV19|once|TRBD2|TRBJ2-5
TGTGCCAGTAGTATAGGCGGGGGAGCAGAGACCCAGTACTTC
CASSIGGGAETQYF